The 5 T cell receptor beta chains given below trace back to one sample, sequenced in a study of blood T cell repertoires in COVID-19 (dated by TCRdb to 2018 to 2021). The library was built by means of the immunoSEQ multiplex PCR assay. TCRdb retrieved this table from immuneACCESS and kept in-frame rearrangements only. Not all clones are present; in checked studies, unresolved V genes account for under half, and no reason is known for the remainder. This sample comprises 150,000 to 200,000 clones, approximately 85% of them detected only once. The top ten clonotypes cover approximately 8% of the sample. The sequencing sample was made of peripheral blood. These receptors were obtained from a woman aged 55-70 years with acute or convalescent COVID-19.

The CDR3 DNA reads as TGTGCCACCAGGATCAGGGACAGAACCTACGAGCAGTACGTC. Translated: CATRIRDRTYEQYV. The chain uses TRBV24-1 and TRBJ2-7; 7 bases are a match to TRBD1. V lost 7 bases, J lost 2 bases, and 7 bases stayed unmatched. The CDR3 loop spans 14 amino acids. The germline V gene has CDR1 KGHDR and CDR2 SFDVKD.

The J gene is TRBJ2-1, the V gene TRBV6-6; D possibly corresponds to TRBD2 (6 bases). Trimming left V 7 bases short and J 2 bases short, with 15 bases between. Germline V gene data show CDR1 as MNHNY and CDR2 as SVGAGI (reference sequence). This CDR3 contains 15 residues. The CDR3 DNA reads TGTGCCAGCATTCCCGGGAGTCCACCCTACAATGAGCAGTTCTTC. This codes for CASIPGSPPYNEQFF.

J is TRBJ2-3 and V is TRBV24-1; perhaps TRBD1 as D (5 bases). Germline CDR1 and CDR2: KGHDR and SFDVKD. The CDR3 totals 15 residues. V shed 2 bases and J shed 4 bases, with 12 bases lying between them. In DNA, the CDR3 is TGTGCCACCAGTGATTCCTATTGGACATCAGATACGCAGTATTTT. Its protein product is CATSDSYWTSDTQYF.

Written as DNA, the CDR3 is TGTGCCAGCAGTGAACTCAGTGGCTATGGCTACACCTTC. Translation gives CASSELSGYGYTF. The chain links TRBV2 to TRBJ1-2, with unresolved D. V was cut by 2 bases and J by 4 bases, with 8 bases left in between. The CDR3 totals 13 residues. Per the germline V gene, CDR1 is SNHLY and CDR2 is FYNNEI.

The rearrangement uses TRBV19 and TRBJ1-5; D call uncertain. The germline V and J ends were trimmed by 3 bases and 6 bases, with 21 bases remaining between them. Germline CDR1 LNHDA, CDR2 SQIVND (reference sequence). The CDR3 extends over 17 amino acids. The CDR3 region is CASSIRFILGGSQPQHF. CDR3 bases: TGTGCCAGTAGTATTCGATTTATTCTGGGAGGGAGTCAGCCCCAGCATTTT.